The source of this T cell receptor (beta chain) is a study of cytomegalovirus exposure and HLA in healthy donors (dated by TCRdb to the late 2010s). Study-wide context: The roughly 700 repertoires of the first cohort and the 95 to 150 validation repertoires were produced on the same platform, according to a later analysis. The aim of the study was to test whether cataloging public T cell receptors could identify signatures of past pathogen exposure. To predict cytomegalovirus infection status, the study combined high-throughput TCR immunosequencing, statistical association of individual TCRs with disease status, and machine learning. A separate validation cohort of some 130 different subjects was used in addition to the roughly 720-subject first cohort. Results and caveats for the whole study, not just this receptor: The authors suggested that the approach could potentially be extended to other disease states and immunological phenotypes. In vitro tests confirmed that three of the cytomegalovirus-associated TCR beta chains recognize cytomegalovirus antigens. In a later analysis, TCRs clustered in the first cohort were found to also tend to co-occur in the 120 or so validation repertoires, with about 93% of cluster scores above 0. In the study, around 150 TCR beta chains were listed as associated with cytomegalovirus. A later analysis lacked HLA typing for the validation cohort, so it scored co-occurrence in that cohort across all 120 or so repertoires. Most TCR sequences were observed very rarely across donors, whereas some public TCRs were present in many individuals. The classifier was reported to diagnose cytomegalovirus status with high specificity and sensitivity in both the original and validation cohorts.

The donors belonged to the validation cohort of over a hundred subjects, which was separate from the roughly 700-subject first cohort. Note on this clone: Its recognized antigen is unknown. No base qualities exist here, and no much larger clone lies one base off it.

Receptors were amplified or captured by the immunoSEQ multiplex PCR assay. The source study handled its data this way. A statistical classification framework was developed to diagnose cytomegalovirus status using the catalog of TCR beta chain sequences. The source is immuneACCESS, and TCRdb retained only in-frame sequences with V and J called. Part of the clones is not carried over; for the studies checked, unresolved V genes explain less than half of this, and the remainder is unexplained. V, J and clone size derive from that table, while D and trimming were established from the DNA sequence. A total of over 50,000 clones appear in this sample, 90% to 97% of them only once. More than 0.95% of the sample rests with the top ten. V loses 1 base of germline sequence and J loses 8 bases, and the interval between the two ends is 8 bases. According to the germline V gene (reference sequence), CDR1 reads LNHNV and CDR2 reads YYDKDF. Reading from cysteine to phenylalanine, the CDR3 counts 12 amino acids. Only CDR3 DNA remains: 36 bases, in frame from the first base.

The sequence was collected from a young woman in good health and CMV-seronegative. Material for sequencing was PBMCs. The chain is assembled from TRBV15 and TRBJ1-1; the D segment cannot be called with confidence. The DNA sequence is TGTGCCACCAGCAGAGTGCCCGGGGAAGCTTTCTTT. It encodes CATSRVPGEAFF.